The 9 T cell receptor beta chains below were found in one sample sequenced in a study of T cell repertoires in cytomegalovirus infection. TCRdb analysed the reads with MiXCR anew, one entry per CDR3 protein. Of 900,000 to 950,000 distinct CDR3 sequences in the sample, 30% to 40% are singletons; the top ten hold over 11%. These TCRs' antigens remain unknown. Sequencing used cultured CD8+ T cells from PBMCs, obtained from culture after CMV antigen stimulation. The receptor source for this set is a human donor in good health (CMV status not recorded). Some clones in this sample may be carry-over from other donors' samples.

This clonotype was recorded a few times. In nucleotides, the CDR3 is TGTGCCATCAGTGAGTCCTTGAGGGGTCCCCGTGGAACCGGCTACACCTTC. This translates into CAISESLRGPRGTGYTF. This sequence joins TRBV10-3 and TRBJ1-2, with TRBD1 as a possible D gene (5 bases). Trimming removed 0 bases from V and 8 bases from J, with 22 bases in between. The germline V gene encodes CDR1 ENHRY and CDR2 SYGVKD. The CDR3 consists of 17 residues.

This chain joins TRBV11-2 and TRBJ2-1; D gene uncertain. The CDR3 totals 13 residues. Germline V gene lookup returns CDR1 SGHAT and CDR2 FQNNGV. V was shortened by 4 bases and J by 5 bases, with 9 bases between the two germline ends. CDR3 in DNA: TGTGCCAGCAGCTCTGGGGTTGACAATGAGCAGTTCTTC. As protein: CASSSGVDNEQFF.

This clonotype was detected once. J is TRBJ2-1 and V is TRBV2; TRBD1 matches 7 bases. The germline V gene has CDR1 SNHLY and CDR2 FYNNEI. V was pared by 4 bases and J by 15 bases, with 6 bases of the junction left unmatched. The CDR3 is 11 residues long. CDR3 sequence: CASSGDRATFF. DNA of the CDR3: TGTGCCAGCAGTGGTGACAGGGCTACGTTCTTC.

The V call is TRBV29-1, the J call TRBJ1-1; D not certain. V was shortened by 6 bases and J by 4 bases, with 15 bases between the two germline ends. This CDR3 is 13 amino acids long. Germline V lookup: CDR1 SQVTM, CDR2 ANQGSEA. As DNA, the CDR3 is TGCAGCGTGACCCCAGGCCGGAGCACTGAAGCTTTCTTT. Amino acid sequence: CSVTPGRSTEAFF.

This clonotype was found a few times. The CDR3, as DNA: TGCAGCATCAGGACAGGGGTGGGCTACGAGCAGTACTTC. This codes for CSIRTGVGYEQYF. V is TRBV29-1 and J is TRBJ2-7; the match to TRBD1 covers 9 bases. J lost 3 bases, V lost 8 bases, and 8 bases had no gene match. This CDR3 is 13 amino acids long. Per the germline V gene, CDR1 is SQVTM and CDR2 is ANQGSEA.

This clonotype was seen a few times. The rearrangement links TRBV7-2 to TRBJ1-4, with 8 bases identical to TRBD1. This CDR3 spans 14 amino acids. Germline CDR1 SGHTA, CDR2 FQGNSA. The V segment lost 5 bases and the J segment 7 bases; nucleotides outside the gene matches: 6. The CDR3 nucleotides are TGTGCCAGCAGCCCCAGGGGGCGTCCTGAAAAACTGTTTTTT. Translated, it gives CASSPRGRPEKLFF.

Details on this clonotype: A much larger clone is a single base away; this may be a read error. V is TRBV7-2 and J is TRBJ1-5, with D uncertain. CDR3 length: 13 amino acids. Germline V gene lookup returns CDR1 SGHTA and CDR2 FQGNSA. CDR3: CANSPAGNQPQHF. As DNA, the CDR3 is TGTGCCAACAGCCCCGCGGGCAATCAGCCCCAGCATTTT.

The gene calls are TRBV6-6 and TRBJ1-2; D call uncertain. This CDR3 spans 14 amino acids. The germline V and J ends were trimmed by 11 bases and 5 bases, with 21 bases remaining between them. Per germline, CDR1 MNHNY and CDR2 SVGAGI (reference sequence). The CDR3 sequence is CAGSSEARGYGYTF. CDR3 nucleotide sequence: TGTGCCGGATCGTCGGAGGCCCGCGGGTATGGCTACACCTTC.

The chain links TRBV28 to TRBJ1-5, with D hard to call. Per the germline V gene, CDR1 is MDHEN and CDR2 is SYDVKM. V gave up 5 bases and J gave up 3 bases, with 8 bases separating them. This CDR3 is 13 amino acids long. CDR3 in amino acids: CASSPPPNQPQHF. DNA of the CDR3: TGTGCCAGCAGTCCCCCCCCCAATCAGCCCCAGCATTTT.